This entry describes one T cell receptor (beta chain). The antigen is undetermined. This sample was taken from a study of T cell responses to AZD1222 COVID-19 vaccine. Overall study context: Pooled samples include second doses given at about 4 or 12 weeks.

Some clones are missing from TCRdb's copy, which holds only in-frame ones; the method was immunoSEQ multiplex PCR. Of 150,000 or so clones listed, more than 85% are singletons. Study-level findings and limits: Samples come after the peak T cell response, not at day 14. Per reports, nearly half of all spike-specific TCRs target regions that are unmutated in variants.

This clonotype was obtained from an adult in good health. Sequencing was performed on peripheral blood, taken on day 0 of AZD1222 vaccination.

CDR3 nucleotide sequence: TGCAGCGTTGAAGATCTCAATGAGCAGTTCTTC. It yields the protein CSVEDLNEQFF. V gene TRBV29-1 combines with J gene TRBJ2-1; D is undetermined. Germline CDR1 and CDR2: SQVTM and ANQGSEA. The CDR3 extends over 11 amino acids. V gave up 0 bases and J gave up 6 bases, with 3 bases separating them.